These T cell receptor beta chains were read from a single sample in a study of Graves' ophthalmopathy and Graves' hyperthyroidism. TCRdb reanalysed the multiplex PCR reads using MiXCR and keeps one entry per CDR3 protein. The top ten clones hold roughly 46% of a sample with about 740,000 distinct CDR3 sequences, 40% of them seen once. Sequencing was performed on peripheral blood. These receptors all come from an adult man with Graves' ophthalmopathy. Both conserved end residues are part of each CDR3. The D gene is left open where the match is weak. Size is stated for part of the rows, as once, few or many counts, or as a class when the clone is expanded.

cdr3_length	clone_size	v_call	j_call	d_call	cdr3_aa	cdr3_nt
19	many	TRBV7-6	TRBJ2-2	TRBD2	CASSPLGLAGFFDTGELFF	TGTGCCAGCAGCCCCTTGGGACTAGCGGGATTCTTCGACACCGGGGAGCTGTTTTTT
14	few	TRBV11-2	TRBJ1-1	.	CASSLGQGRTKAFF	TGTGCCAGCAGCTTAGGGCAGGGGAGAACTAAAGCTTTCTTT
16	few	TRBV7-9	TRBJ2-7	.	CASRPSLYRSSYEQYF	TGTGCCAGCAGACCCTCCCTGTATCGGAGCTCCTACGAGCAGTACTTC
14	.	TRBV25-1	TRBJ2-2	.	CASSENQGVGELFF	TGTGCCAGCAGTGAGAACCAGGGAGTCGGGGAGCTGTTTTTT
13	.	TRBV7-9	TRBJ2-7	.	CASSLASGYEQHF	TGTGCCAGCAGCTTAGCCTCAGGATACGAGCAGCACTTC
14	.	TRBV14	TRBJ1-1	.	CASSQDFLEYEAFF	TGTGCCAGCAGCCAAGATTTTCTAGAATATGAAGCTTTCTTT
14	.	TRBV25-1	TRBJ2-5	TRBD2	CASSESSGKETQYF	TGTGCCAGCAGTGAATCAAGCGGGAAAGAGACCCAGTACTTC
14	.	TRBV25-1	TRBJ2-7	.	CAISGADYTYEQYF	TGTGCCATCTCGGGAGCGGACTATACCTACGAGCAGTACTTC
14	.	TRBV9	TRBJ1-2	.	CASSVRTEWSGNTF	TGTGCCAGCAGCGTTCGGACGGAGTGGTCTGGAAACACCTTC
15	few	TRBV6-5	TRBJ2-7	TRBD1	CASSFGTGTPYEQYF	TGTGCCAGCAGCTTTGGGACAGGGACCCCCTACGAGCAGTACTTC
14	many	TRBV7-8	TRBJ1-2	.	CASSLAGPSSGYTF	TGTGCCAGCAGCTTAGCTGGACCGAGTTCGGGCTACACCTTC
14	.	TRBV14	TRBJ2-7	TRBD2	CASSRSGRAYEQYF	TGTGCCAGCAGCCGTAGCGGGAGGGCCTACGAGCAGTACTTC
13	few	TRBV7-2	TRBJ1-2	TRBD1	CASSGRQGNGYTF	TGTGCCAGCAGCGGACGACAGGGGAATGGCTACACCTTC
12	few	TRBV20-1	TRBJ2-7	.	CSALRGRYEQYF	TGCAGTGCTTTACGAGGCCGCTACGAGCAGTACTTC
16	few	TRBV10-3	TRBJ1-1	.	CASSYFGGRVRTEAFF	TGTGCCAGCAGTTACTTCGGTGGCAGGGTACGGACTGAAGCTTTCTTT
15	.	TRBV29-1	TRBJ1-1	TRBD1	CSSTRTGSMNTEAFF	TGCAGCAGCACCAGGACAGGAAGCATGAACACTGAAGCTTTCTTT